This T cell receptor beta chain was identified in a study of shared T cell receptors in the human thymus. Germline CDR1 reads LGHNA; CDR2 reads YNFKEQ. The CDR3 extends over 20 amino acids. V lost 0 bases, J lost 0 bases, and 12 bases stayed unmatched. The data were produced by immunoSEQ multiplex PCR, yet TCRdb's version contains in-frame clones alone and is incomplete. This table has approximately 490,000 clones, approximately 78% appearing once. A further study also used this sample, focusing on human thymus T cells. Per that study: Thymic material originated from resections removed in the course of corrective heart surgery. The authors found apparently biased V and J gene usage in thymic and blood repertoires. Highly overlapping thymic repertoires among unrelated individuals were reported in related research.

Sequencing used thymocytes. The rearrangement joins TRBV4-2 to TRBJ2-2, with 8 nucleotides matching TRBD1. This receptor was taken from a boy in the first two years of life with a congenital heart defect. DNA for the CDR3: TGTGCCAGCAGCCAAGATCGGCGTTGGGGGGACAGGCCGAACACCGGGGAGCTGTTTTTT. Translation gives CASSQDRRWGDRPNTGELFF.